Each of the 13 T cell receptor beta chains below was sequenced from the same sample in a study of identical twins. MiXCR, applied by TCRdb to the 5' RACE reads, yields one record per CDR3 protein. The sample includes 1.5 million to 2 million distinct CDR3 sequences, under 35% of them seen just once. Sequenced material: cord blood. These receptors came from a newborn girl in good health.

This clonotype was seen at least ten times. The rearrangement links TRBV11-2 to TRBJ1-2; D is unresolved. The CDR3 extends over 15 amino acids. The germline V and J ends were trimmed by 5 bases and 0 bases, with 13 bases remaining between them. CDR1 and CDR2 (germline): SGHAT, FQNNGV. CDR3 loop: CASSLRQTSNYGYTF. The DNA for the CDR3 is TGTGCCAGCAGCCTCCGGCAGACTTCTAACTATGGCTACACCTTC.

The chain employs TRBV11-2 and TRBJ2-5; 9 bases are shared with TRBD2. Trimming at V came to 2 bases and at J to 0 bases, leaving 7 bases not matched to a gene. The CDR3 spans 17 residues. The V gene's germline CDR1 is SGHAT and CDR2 FQNNGV. The CDR3 here is CASSLRRLADYQETQYF. The CDR3 DNA sequence: TGTGCCAGCAGCTTAAGGAGACTAGCGGATTACCAAGAGACCCAGTACTTC.

Comment on this clonotype: The conserved phenylalanine or tryptophan is not found at the CDR3 terminus, so this likely reflects a read error. V is TRBV5-6 and J is TRBJ2-5; TRBD2 is a possible D gene (7 bases). Deletions cut 0 bases from V and 4 bases from J, with 10 bases between. CDR1 and CDR2 (germline): SGHDT, YYEEEE. The CDR3 sequence is 14 residues long. CDR3 residues: CASSLDREGETQYS. CDR3 in DNA: TGTGCCAGCAGCTTGGACAGGGAGGGAGAGACCCAGTACTCC.

The J gene is TRBJ2-3, the V gene TRBV4-2; the match to TRBD2 covers 10 bases. J gave up 4 bases and V 0 bases, and 7 bases lay outside the gene matches. The CDR3 has 17 residues. CDR1 LGHNA and CDR2 YNFKEQ come from the germline V gene. The CDR3 spells CASSQDYASGSADTQYF. Written as DNA, the CDR3 is TGTGCCAGCAGCCAAGATTACGCTAGCGGGAGCGCAGATACGCAGTATTTT.

This clonotype was counted only a few times. The gene calls are TRBV7-2 and TRBJ1-4, with a weak D call TRBD1 (5 bases). This CDR3 is built from 16 residues. From germline, CDR1 is SGHTA and CDR2 FQGNSA. Trimming took 6 bases from V and 7 from J, leaving 21 bases between them. CDR3 residues: CASSPGAGLGSEKLFF. CDR3 in DNA: TGTGCCAGCAGTCCCGGGGCGGGGCTGGGTAGTGAAAAACTGTTTTTT.

This clonotype has a count of ten or more. This CDR3 is CASSLARGPNYGYTF. CDR3 DNA: TGTGCCAGCAGCTTAGCTCGGGGACCAAACTATGGCTACACCTTC. V is TRBV7-2 and J is TRBJ1-2, with D possibly TRBD1 on 5 matching bases. Germline assignment: CDR1 SGHTA and CDR2 FQGNSA. The CDR3 has 15 amino acids. V lost 0 bases, J lost 2 bases, and 10 bases lay in between. The whole variable domain, remainder taken from reference TRBV7-2 and TRBJ1-2, is GAGVSQSPSNKVTEKGKDVELRCDPISGHTALYWYRQSLGQGLEFLIYFQGNSAPDKSGLPSDRFSAERTGGSVSTLTIQRTQQEDSAVYLCASSLARGPNYGYTFGSGTRLTVV.

Concerning this clonotype itself: This may arise from a read error, as a much more abundant clone is one base away. This chain uses TRBV29-1 with TRBJ2-1; 10 nucleotides agree with TRBD1. The tail of the sequence fits TRBJ2-7 better, so the J call may be wrong. The CDR3 is made up of 14 amino acids. The germline V gene encodes CDR1 SQVTM and CDR2 ANQGSEA. DNA of the CDR3: TGCAGCGTCCCAGACAGGGGGCCGTACAATGAGCAGTACTTC. Translation: CSVPDRGPYNEQYF.

This clonotype appeared once. The chain joins TRBV30 to TRBJ1-2, with a possible D match to TRBD1 (5 bases). V lost 2 bases and J 7 bases, leaving 11 bases between the germline ends. CDR1 and CDR2 (germline): GTSNPN, SVGIG (reference sequence). This CDR3 is built from 12 residues. The DNA of the CDR3 is TGTGCCTGGAGTCGGGACGCGGTTGGCTACACCTTC. It specifies CAWSRDAVGYTF.

The CDR3 reads CASSGWAGFSYGYTF. The CDR3 nucleotides read TGTGCCAGCAGCGGGTGGGCAGGCTTCTCGTATGGCTACACCTTC. This chain connects TRBV6-1 to TRBJ1-2; D is uncertain. The V end lost 6 bases, the J end lost 5 bases, and 19 bases lay between the germline ends. The germline gives CDR1 MNHNS, CDR2 SASEGT. The CDR3 covers 15 residues.

The J gene is TRBJ2-7, the V gene TRBV28; 12 bases are shared with TRBD2. Trimming at V came to 5 bases and at J to 0 bases, leaving 2 bases not matched to a gene. CDR1 MDHEN and CDR2 SYDVKM come from the germline V gene. The length of the CDR3 is 15 residues. The CDR3: CASSRTSGASYEQYF. In DNA form, the CDR3 reads TGTGCCAGCAGTCGGACTAGCGGGGCCTCCTACGAGCAGTACTTC.

In this sample, this clonotype turned up a few times. The chain is built from TRBV28 and TRBJ2-7; no definite D call. Trimming took off 0 bases at V and 5 bases at J, with 14 bases between the two ends. Germline V gene sequence: CDR1 MDHEN, CDR2 SYDVKM. This CDR3 is built from 15 residues. CDR3 protein: CASSLWTTRVNEQYF. CDR3 nucleotides: TGTGCCAGCAGTTTATGGACGACAAGGGTCAACGAGCAGTACTTC.

Of note for this clonotype: The junction differs from germline at one of its ends, possibly a read error. The CDR3 here is CACRSYLAASYNEQFF. Here the CDR3 DNA reads TGTGCCTGCAGATCCTACCTAGCGGCATCCTACAATGAGCAGTTCTTC. V usage is TRBV2 and J usage is TRBJ2-1, with 7 bases identical to TRBD2. Per the germline V gene, CDR1 is SNHLY and CDR2 is FYNNEI. CDR3 length: 16 amino acids.

The V gene is TRBV2, the J gene TRBJ2-1, with 10 nucleotides matching TRBD2. CDR1 SNHLY and CDR2 FYNNEI come from the germline V gene. The J segment lost 0 bases and the V segment lost 7 bases, leaving 6 bases of the junction unmatched. The CDR3 covers 16 residues. The CDR3 DNA sequence: TGTGCCAGCATAGGACTAGCGGAAAGCTCCTACAATGAGCAGTTCTTC. This translates into CASIGLAESSYNEQFF.